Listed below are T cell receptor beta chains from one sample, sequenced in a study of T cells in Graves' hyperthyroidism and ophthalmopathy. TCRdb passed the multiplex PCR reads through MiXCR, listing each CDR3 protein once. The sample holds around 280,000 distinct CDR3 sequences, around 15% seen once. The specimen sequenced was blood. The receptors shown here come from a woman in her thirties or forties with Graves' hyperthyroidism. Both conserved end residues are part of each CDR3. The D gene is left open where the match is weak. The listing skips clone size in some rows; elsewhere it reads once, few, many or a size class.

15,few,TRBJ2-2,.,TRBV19,TGTGCCAGTAGCACGCCCGACAGGCAAACCGGGGAGCTGTTTTTT,CASSTPDRQTGELFF
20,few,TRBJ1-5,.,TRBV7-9,TGTGCCAGCAGCTTAGGTTATGGGGGGCGCGGAGTGGGGCCTCATCAGCCCCAGCATTTT,CASSLGYGGRGVGPHQPQHF
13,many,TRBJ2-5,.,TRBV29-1,TGCAGCACAAGTAGCGGAGCACAAGAGACCCAGTACTTC,CSTSSGAQETQYF
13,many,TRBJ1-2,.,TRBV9,TGTGCCAGCAGCGTATCAGGGAACTATGGCTACACCTTC,CASSVSGNYGYTF
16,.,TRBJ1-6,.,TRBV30,TGTGCCTGGAGGGCGGGATCCGGCTCCTATAATTCACCCCTCCACTTT,CAWRAGSGSYNSPLHF
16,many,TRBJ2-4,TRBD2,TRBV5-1,TGCGCCAGCAGCTTGAATCTAGCGGGAGGGCAAAACATTCAGTACTTC,CASSLNLAGGQNIQYF
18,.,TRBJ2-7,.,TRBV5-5,TGTGCCAGCAGCTGGGGGGGGGCGCGGCGGGCCAATTCCTACGAGCAGTACTTC,CASSWGGARRANSYEQYF
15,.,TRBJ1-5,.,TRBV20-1,TGCAGTGCTAGCCGGGGGGGGACGAGCAATCAGCCCCAGCATTTT,CSASRGGTSNQPQHF
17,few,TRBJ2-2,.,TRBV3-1,TGTGCCAGCAGCCGAGGTCGTGGGGGACATGGCACCGGGGAGCTGTTTTTT,CASSRGRGGHGTGELFF
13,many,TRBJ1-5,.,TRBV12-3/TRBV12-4,TGTGCCAGCAGCTGGGACGGTTATCAGCCCCAGCATTTT,CASSWDGYQPQHF
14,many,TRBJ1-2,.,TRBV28,TGTGCCAGCACACAGACCTCCATCAGGGCTGGCTACACCTTC,CASTQTSIRAGYTF
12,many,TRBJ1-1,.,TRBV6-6,TGTGCCAGCAGTTACCGGGGTGCTGAAGCTTTCTTT,CASSYRGAEAFF
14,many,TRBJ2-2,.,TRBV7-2,TGTGCCAGCAGCTTAGGTGGAGGGACCGGGGAGCTGTTTTTT,CASSLGGGTGELFF
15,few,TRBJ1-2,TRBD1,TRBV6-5,TGTGCCAGCAATTACGGGACAGAACTACCCTATGGCTACACCTTC,CASNYGTELPYGYTF
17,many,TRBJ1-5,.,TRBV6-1,TGTGCCAGCAGGCCAGGGTTGACAGAGGGTAGCAATCAGCCCCAGCATTTT,CASRPGLTEGSNQPQHF
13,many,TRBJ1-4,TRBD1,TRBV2,TGTGCCAGCAGGACAGGGGGGGCGGAAAAACTGTTTTTT,CASRTGGAEKLFF
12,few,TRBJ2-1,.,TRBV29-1,TGCAGCGTTGAAGGCCCCCTAATTGAGCAGTTCTTC,CSVEGPLIEQFF
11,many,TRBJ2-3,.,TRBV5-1,TGCGCCAGCAGCTGGAGAGATACGCAGTATTTT,CASSWRDTQYF
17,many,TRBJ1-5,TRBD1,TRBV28,TGTGCCAGCAGTTTAGGAGGACAGGGGCATAGCAATCAGCCCCAGCATTTT,CASSLGGQGHSNQPQHF
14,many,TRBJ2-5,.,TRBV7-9,TGTGCCAGCAGCTGGGATGGACAGAAAGAGACCCAGTACTTC,CASSWDGQKETQYF
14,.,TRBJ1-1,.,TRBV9,TGTGCCAGCAGCCCCCACAGGGCTGGCACTGAAGCTTTCTTT,CASSPHRAGTEAFF
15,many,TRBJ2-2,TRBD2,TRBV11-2,TGTGCCAGCAGCTTGCGGGGGGCGGACACCGGGGAGCTGTTTTTT,CASSLRGADTGELFF
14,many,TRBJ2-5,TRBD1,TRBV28,TGTGCCAGCCGCAGGGGGTACATTACGGAGACCCAGTACTTC,CASRRGYITETQYF
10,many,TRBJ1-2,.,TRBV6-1,TGTGCCAGCCTTCGCTATGGCTACACCTTC,CASLRYGYTF
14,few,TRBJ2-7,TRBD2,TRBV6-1,TGTGCCACTAAGGGGCGGGAGGGCCTTACAGAGCAGTACTTC,CATKGREGLTEQYF
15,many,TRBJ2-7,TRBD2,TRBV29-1,TGCAGCGCCGCCGGGACTAGCGGGGGTTCCTACGAGCAGTACTTC,CSAAGTSGGSYEQYF
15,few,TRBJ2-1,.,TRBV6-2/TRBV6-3,TGTGCCAGCAGTGCTGCAGACGGAGAATACAATGAGCAGTTCTTC,CASSAADGEYNEQFF
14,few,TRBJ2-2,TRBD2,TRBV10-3,TGTGCCATCAGTGACCTAGCGGGAACCGGGGAGCTGTTTTTT,CAISDLAGTGELFF
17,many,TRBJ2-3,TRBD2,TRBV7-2,TGTGCCAGCAGCCCAGGACTAGCGGGAGTCATAATAGATACGCAGTATTTT,CASSPGLAGVIIDTQYF
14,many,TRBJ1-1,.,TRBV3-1,TGTGCCAGCAGCCGAGAACAGCAGAACACTGAAGCTTTCTTT,CASSREQQNTEAFF
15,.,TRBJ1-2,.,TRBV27,TGTGCCAGCAGCCTGGACAGCGCCTCCTTCTATGGCTACACCTTC,CASSLDSASFYGYTF
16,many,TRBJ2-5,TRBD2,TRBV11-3,TGTGCCAGCAGCTTAGAAGACCTAGCGGAGGAAGAGACCCAGTACTTC,CASSLEDLAEEETQYF
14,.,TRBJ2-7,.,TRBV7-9,TGTGCCAGCAGCCACCGGGACGGAGCCTACGAGCAGTACTTC,CASSHRDGAYEQYF
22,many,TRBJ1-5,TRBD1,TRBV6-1,TGTGCCAGCAGTGAAGTTCTATGGGACAGGGGCGCGAGGGGATATAGCAATCAGCCCCAGCATTTT,CASSEVLWDRGARGYSNQPQHF
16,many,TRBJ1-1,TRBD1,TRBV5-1,TGCGCCAGCAGCCGGGACAGTATGCGAGTGAACACTGAAGCTTTCTTT,CASSRDSMRVNTEAFF
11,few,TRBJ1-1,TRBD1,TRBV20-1,TGCAGTGCTAGAGTCAGGGGGCGAGCTTTCTTT,CSARVRGRAFF
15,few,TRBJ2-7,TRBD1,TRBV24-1,TGTGCCACCAGTGATTCCAGGGGGCTTGTCTACGAGCAGTACTTC,CATSDSRGLVYEQYF
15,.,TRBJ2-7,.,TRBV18,TGTGCCAGCTCACCACTAGGGGCCTCTTCCTACGAGCAGTACTTC,CASSPLGASSYEQYF
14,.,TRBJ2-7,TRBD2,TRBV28,TGTGCCAGCATTACTTTGGGCGGGAGCTACGAGCAGTGCTTC,CASITLGGSYEQCF
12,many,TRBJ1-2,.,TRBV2,TGTGCCAGCAGTGAAACACGCTATGGCTACACCTTC,CASSETRYGYTF